These 20 T cell receptor beta chains originate from one sample sequenced in a study of OX40 agonist ivuxolimab in advanced cancers. TCRdb's table, derived via immunoSEQ multiplex PCR, lists solely in-frame clones and lacks some. The sample has 35,000 to 45,000 clones; under 90% are singletons. This specimen consisted of CD4+ or CD8+ T cells sorted from blood, obtained in a trial of the OX40 agonist ivuxolimab. The receptors shown here come from an adult with an advanced solid tumor such as melanoma, head and neck, liver or kidney cancer.

This chain connects TRBV9 to TRBJ2-3, with 9 positions matching TRBD2. The CDR3 loop spans 16 amino acids. Trimming took 0 bases from V and 0 from J; bases not matched to a gene: 2. CDR1 and CDR2 (germline): SGDLS, YYNGEE. The CDR3 nucleotides are TGTGCCAGCAGCGTAGAGCTAGCGGGAAGCACAGATACGCAGTATTTT. Its translation is CASSVELAGSTDTQYF.

The V call is TRBV4-3, the J call TRBJ2-3, with TRBD2 identical over 9 bases. CDR1 LGHNA and CDR2 YSLEER come from the germline V gene. With V trimmed by 4 bases and J by 2 bases, 4 bases remained unmatched. This CDR3 is 15 amino acids long. The CDR3 loop is CASSRVAGDTDTQYF. Written as DNA, the CDR3 is TGCGCCAGCAGCCGAGTAGCGGGGGACACAGATACGCAGTATTTT.

The chain couples TRBV4-2 to TRBJ2-5; D may be TRBD1 (6 bases). The J call may be faulty, since TRBJ2-7 better matches the DNA end. The germline gives CDR1 LGHNA, CDR2 YNFKEQ. The CDR3 is made up of 15 amino acids. This CDR3 reads CASSQGSTGSYEQYF. CDR3 in DNA: TGTGCCAGCAGCCAAGGTTCCACAGGGTCCTACGAGCAGTACTTC.

The V call is TRBV19, the J call TRBJ1-4; 12 bases are shared with TRBD1. Trimming at V came to 1 base and at J to 8 bases, leaving 2 bases not matched to a gene. The CDR3 has 15 amino acids. Germline CDR1 is LNHDA and CDR2 is SQIVND (reference sequence). The CDR3 loop reads CASSIGDRGQEKLFF. The CDR3 DNA reads TGTGCCAGTAGTATAGGGGACAGGGGGCAAGAAAAACTGTTTTTT.

The J gene is TRBJ2-4, the V gene TRBV27; perhaps TRBD1 as D (5 bases). V was shortened by 6 bases and J by 1 base, with 13 bases between the two germline ends. Germline V CDR1 and CDR2: MNHEY, SMNVEV (reference sequence). CDR3 size: 15 residues. This CDR3 reads CASSPEQAAKNIQYF. CDR3 sequence (DNA): TGTGCCAGCAGCCCAGAACAGGCGGCCAAAAACATTCAGTACTTC.

This clone was seen only a few times. J is TRBJ2-7 and V is TRBV6-6; TRBD2 agrees at 9 bases. V gave up 5 bases and J gave up 2 bases; unmatched junction bases: 10. This CDR3 region has 16 residues. CDR1 MNHNY and CDR2 SVGAGI come from the germline V gene (reference sequence). CDR3 in DNA: TGTGCCAGCAGTCCGAACGTAGCGGGAGTGACCTACGAGCAGTACTTC. Translation gives CASSPNVAGVTYEQYF.

There are a few counts of this clone. The J gene is TRBJ1-1, the V gene TRBV13; 8 bases agree with TRBD1. Trimming at V came to 6 bases and at J to 1 base, leaving 4 bases not matched to a gene. Looked up from germline, CDR1 is PRHDT and CDR2 is FYEKMQ (reference sequence). CDR3 size: 14 residues. CDR3 bases: TGTGCCAGCAGTTACGGACAGGGGAACACTGAAGCTTTCTTT. Residues: CASSYGQGNTEAFF.

This clone came up a few times. V usage is TRBV5-6 and J usage is TRBJ1-5, with D unresolved. This CDR3 comprises 12 residues. Trimming took off 1 base at V and 5 bases at J, with 4 bases between the two ends. CDR1 is SGHDT, CDR2 YYEEEE, per germline. The DNA for the CDR3 is TGTGCCAGCAGCTTGAGGGATCAGCCCCAGCATTTT. It codes for CASSLRDQPQHF.

The chain couples TRBV6-5 to TRBJ1-2; TRBD1 matches at 7 bases. Germline lookup yields CDR1 MNHEY and CDR2 SVGAGI. The CDR3 spans 14 residues. The trim removed 2 bases at V and 3 bases at J, leaving 3 bases unmatched. The CDR3 sequence is CASSYRQGDYGYTF. CDR3 coding DNA: TGTGCCAGCAGTTACAGGCAGGGGGACTATGGCTACACCTTC.

The V gene is TRBV30, the J gene TRBJ2-5; TRBD2 matches at 12 bases. J gave up 4 bases and V 3 bases, and 3 bases lay outside the gene matches. Germline V gene lookup returns CDR1 GTSNPN and CDR2 SVGIG (reference sequence). The CDR3 runs to 14 residues. CDR3 nucleotides: TGTGCCTGGAGCTTGGGACTAGCGGGAGAGACCCAGTACTTC. This codes for CAWSLGLAGETQYF. The full variable domain, with the rest looked up from reference TRBV30 and TRBJ2-5, is SQTIHQWPATLVQPVGSPLSLECTVEGTSNPNLYWYRQAAGRGLQLLFYSVGIGQISSEVPQNLSASRPQDRQFILSSKKLLLSDSGFYLCAWSLGLAGETQYFGPGTRLLVL.

The chain is built from TRBV7-9 and TRBJ2-7; D remains unclear. The CDR3 extends over 14 amino acids. The germline V gene has CDR1 SEHNR and CDR2 FQNEAQ (reference sequence). Trimming removed 8 bases at V and 1 base at J, with 15 bases between. CDR3 DNA sequence: TGTGCCAGCCTTGGTCCGGACGCATCCTACGAGCAGTACTTC. Translated: CASLGPDASYEQYF.

The chain is built from TRBV7-6 and TRBJ2-3; D not certain. V was pared by 1 base and J by 5 bases, with 7 bases between. The CDR3 totals 13 residues. Looked up from germline, CDR1 is SGHVS and CDR2 is FNYEAQ. CDR3 region: CASSLVGGDTQYF. CDR3 nucleotides: TGTGCCAGCAGCTTAGTAGGTGGAGATACGCAGTATTTT.

This clone is categorized as medium-sized (0.01 to 0.1%). The chain carries TRBV6-6 and TRBJ1-6, with D unresolved. Trimming removed 4 bases at V and 0 bases at J, with 7 bases between. From germline, CDR1 is MNHNY and CDR2 SVGAGI (reference sequence). This CDR3 is built from 15 residues. The CDR3 DNA reads TGTGCCAGCAGTTCCCAGAGCTCCTATAATTCACCCCTCCACTTT. This encodes CASSSQSSYNSPLHF.

The chain carries TRBV7-2 and TRBJ2-5, with 9 bases fitting TRBD1. This CDR3 region has 16 residues. V lost 0 bases and J lost 8; bases outside the gene matches: 10. Germline V lookup: CDR1 SGHTA, CDR2 FQGNSA. The CDR3 bases are TGTGCCAGCAGCTTAGCCCTTACAGGGGGCGCGGATACCCAGTACTTC. It translates to CASSLALTGGADTQYF.

The V and J genes are TRBV7-3 and TRBJ2-2; D remains ambiguous. Trimming left V 1 base short and J 4 bases short, with 10 bases between. This CDR3 spans 15 amino acids. Germline-derived CDR1 and CDR2 are SGHTA and FQGTGA. CDR3 protein: CASSLNTPGTGELFF. The CDR3 coding sequence is TGTGCCAGCAGCTTAAATACCCCGGGCACCGGGGAGCTGTTTTTT.

The chain employs TRBV18 and TRBJ2-6; D gene uncertain. V lost 4 bases and J 0 bases, leaving 13 bases between the germline ends. The V gene's germline CDR1 is KGHSH and CDR2 LQKENI. The CDR3 has 17 residues. Written as DNA, the CDR3 is TGTGCCAGCTCACTTCGACAAGTTCTCTCTGGGGCCAACGTCCTGACTTTC. The encoded protein is CASSLRQVLSGANVLTF.

V gene TRBV10-3 combines with J gene TRBJ2-3; 9 positions match TRBD2. CDR1 ENHRY and CDR2 SYGVKD come from the germline V gene. CDR3 length equals 17 residues. The ends lost 5 bases at V and 2 bases at J; junction bases unmatched: 11. CDR3 residues: CAISQDPAGGSTDTQYF. The CDR3 bases are TGTGCCATCAGTCAAGACCCAGCGGGGGGATCCACAGATACGCAGTATTTT.

This chain links TRBV19 with TRBJ1-5; TRBD1 matches 10 bases. The trim removed 5 bases at V and 3 bases at J, leaving 4 bases unmatched. Per the germline V gene, CDR1 is LNHDA and CDR2 is SQIVND (reference sequence). This CDR3 is built from 15 residues. The CDR3: CASSGTGAFNQPQHF. CDR3 nucleotide sequence: TGTGCCAGTAGTGGGACAGGGGCCTTCAATCAGCCCCAGCATTTT.

Here the CDR3 reads CASSIKQGSSYEQYF. The CDR3 DNA is TGTGCCAGTAGTATAAAACAGGGGAGCTCCTACGAGCAGTACTTC. The V and J genes are TRBV19 and TRBJ2-7; 7 bases line up with TRBD1. The V gene's germline CDR1 is LNHDA and CDR2 SQIVND (reference sequence). Unmatched junction bases numbered 4, after V lost 2 bases and J lost 0 bases. The CDR3 is 15 residues long.

V is TRBV5-5 and J is TRBJ1-3; TRBD1 matches at 8 bases. The CDR3 length is 15 residues. The V gene end was trimmed by 5 bases and the J gene end by 0 bases; junction bases not matched to a gene: 4. Germline lookup yields CDR1 SGHKS and CDR2 YYEKEE (reference sequence). The CDR3 sequence: CASSLTGVSGNTIYF. CDR3 coding DNA: TGTGCCAGCAGTCTGACAGGGGTCTCTGGAAACACCATATATTTT.